These 7 T cell receptor beta chains originate from one sample sequenced in a study of T cells after yellow fever vaccination. In TCRdb, the 5' RACE reads were re-called with MiXCR into one record per CDR3 protein. This sample yields almost 600,000 distinct CDR3 sequences, of which 13% are seen a single time; 11% to 15% belongs to the top ten. Source: PBMCs, taken on the day of the yellow fever booster vaccination. The source is a man aged 30-40 years who received the YFV17D yellow fever vaccine.

This clonotype was observed a handful of times. This chain links TRBV5-5 with TRBJ2-2, with 10 nucleotides matching TRBD2. CDR1 and CDR2 from the germline V gene are SGHKS and YYEKEE (reference sequence). After removal of 4 bases from V and 3 bases from J, the junction contained 6 bases not matched to a gene. The CDR3 runs 16 residues. The CDR3, as DNA: TGTGCCAGCAGCCCAATAGCGGGAGGTCACACCGGGGAGCTGTTTTTT. It specifies CASSPIAGGHTGELFF.

Comment on this clonotype: Relative to the germline gene, one junction end is altered; a read error may explain this. The chain is built from TRBV20-1 and TRBJ2-2, with D possibly called TRBD1 or TRBD2 (5 bases each). Germline V gene data show CDR1 as DFQATT and CDR2 as SNEGSKA (reference sequence). The CDR3 runs 15 residues. The CDR3 region is CCARDHWDRVGELFF. The DNA for the CDR3 is TGCTGTGCTAGAGACCACTGGGACCGGGTCGGGGAGCTGTTTTTT.

V usage is TRBV5-4 and J usage is TRBJ2-2, with D perhaps matching TRBD2 (5 bases). Germline V gene sequence: CDR1 SGHNT, CDR2 YYREEE (reference sequence). The CDR3 runs to 15 residues. Trimming took 2 bases from V and 6 from J, leaving 14 bases between them. CDR3 amino acids: CASSFLVERSGELFF. CDR3 in DNA: TGTGCCAGCAGCTTTTTGGTTGAGCGGTCCGGGGAGCTGTTTTTT.

The chain employs TRBV29-1 and TRBJ2-5; no reliable D call. The ends were cut back, 8 bases at V and 9 bases at J, with 13 bases in the middle. The germline V gene encodes CDR1 SQVTM and CDR2 ANQGSEA. The CDR3 runs to 10 residues. CDR3 sequence reads: CSSDDGAQYF. The CDR3 DNA follows: TGCAGCTCCGACGATGGGGCCCAGTACTTC. Based on the CDR3 plus reference TRBV29-1 and TRBJ2-5, the full variable domain is SAVISQKPSRDICQRGTSLTIQCQVDSQVTMMFWYRQQPGQSLTLIATANQGSEATYESGFVIDKFPISRPNLTFSTLTVSNMSPEDSSIYLCSSDDGAQYFGPGTRLLVL.

The chain uses TRBV5-1 and TRBJ1-2; 9 bases are shared with TRBD1. Losses at the gene ends were 3 bases for V and 1 base for J; bases not matched to a gene: 7. The germline gives CDR1 SGHRS, CDR2 YFSETQ. CDR3 length: 16 residues. This chain's CDR3 is CASSWGTGFDNYGYTF. Here the CDR3 DNA reads TGCGCCAGCAGCTGGGGGACAGGGTTCGATAACTATGGCTACACCTTC.

This clonotype appeared a few times. In DNA form, the CDR3 reads TGTGCCTGGAGTGTAAGTGGCCAGGACCAGTTCTTC. Residues: CAWSVSGQDQFF. This chain joins TRBV30 and TRBJ2-1; the D is unclear. CDR3 length: 12 residues. In germline, CDR1 is GTSNPN, CDR2 SVGIG (reference sequence). V was pared by 0 bases and J by 13 bases, with 13 bases between.

The chain uses TRBV5-6 and TRBJ2-2; TRBD1 or TRBD2 may be the D gene (5 bases each). Trimming removed 4 bases at V and 3 bases at J, with 19 bases between. Germline CDR1 reads SGHDT; CDR2 reads YYEEEE. This CDR3 contains 17 residues. CDR3 sequence reads: CASSDGGLGADTGELFF. DNA for the CDR3: TGTGCCAGCAGCGATGGGGGTTTAGGTGCGGACACCGGGGAGCTGTTTTTT.